This T cell receptor beta chain was found in a study of cytomegalovirus exposure and HLA in healthy donors. Both 60 Vbeta primers and 13 Jbeta primers went into the PCR. TCRdb's copy holds only in-frame clones and misses some; the assay was immunoSEQ multiplex PCR. The specimen's table records tens of thousands of clones. On this clone itself: Compared with germline, one end of the junction differs, possibly owing to a read error.

Germline V gene data show CDR1 as SQVTM and CDR2 as ANQGSEA. This CDR3 has 10 residues. The sequence came from a woman in her thirties in good health and CMV-seronegative. This sequence joins TRBV29-1 and TRBJ2-1, with D tentatively TRBD2 (5 bases). Sample: PBMCs. The CDR3 region is CSVEAGQKVF. The CDR3 region has the DNA TGCAGCGTTGAGGCGGGCCAGAAGGTCTTC.